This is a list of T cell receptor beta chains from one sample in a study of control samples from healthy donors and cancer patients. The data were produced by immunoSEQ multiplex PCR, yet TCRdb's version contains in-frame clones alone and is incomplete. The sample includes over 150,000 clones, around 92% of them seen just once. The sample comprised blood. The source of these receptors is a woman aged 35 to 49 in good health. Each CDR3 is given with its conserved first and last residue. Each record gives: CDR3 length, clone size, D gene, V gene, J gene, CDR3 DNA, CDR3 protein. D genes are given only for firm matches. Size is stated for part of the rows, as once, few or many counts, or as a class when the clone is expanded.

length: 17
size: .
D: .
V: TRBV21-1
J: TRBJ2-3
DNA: TGTGCCAGCAGCACCCCCGGGGAGCCTGGGGGCACAGATACGCAGTATTTT
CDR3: CASSTPGEPGGTDTQYF

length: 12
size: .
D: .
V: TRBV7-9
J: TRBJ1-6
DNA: TGTGCCACCAAGGAGGGGAATTCACCCCTCCACTTT
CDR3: CATKEGNSPLHF

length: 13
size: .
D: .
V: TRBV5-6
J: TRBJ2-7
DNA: TGTGCCAGCAGCTTGGGACCCTACAACGAGCAGTACTTC
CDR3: CASSLGPYNEQYF

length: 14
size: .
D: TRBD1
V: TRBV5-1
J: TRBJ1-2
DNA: TGCGCCAGCAGCCTCGGGACAGCGGGCTATGGCTACACCTTC
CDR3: CASSLGTAGYGYTF

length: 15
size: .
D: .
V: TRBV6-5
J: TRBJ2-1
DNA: TGTGCCAGCAGTAGGACTGTTGGCTCCTACAATGAGCAGTTCTTC
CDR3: CASSRTVGSYNEQFF

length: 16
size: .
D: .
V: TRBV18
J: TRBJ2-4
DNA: TGTGCCAGCTCACCGCTGGCGGGGGCAGCCAAAAACATTCAGTACTTC
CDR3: CASSPLAGAAKNIQYF

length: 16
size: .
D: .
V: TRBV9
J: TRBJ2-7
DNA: TGTGCCAGCAGCGTAGGGGCGGACACAGGGAACTACGAGCAGTACTTC
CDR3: CASSVGADTGNYEQYF

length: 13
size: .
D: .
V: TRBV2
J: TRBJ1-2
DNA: TGTGCCAGCACCGGAGGGGCCGCCTATGGCTACACCTTC
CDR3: CASTGGAAYGYTF

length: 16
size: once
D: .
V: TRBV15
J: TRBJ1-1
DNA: TGTGCCACCAGCAGAGATCGACTGATACTAAACACTGAAGCTTTCTTT
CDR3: CATSRDRLILNTEAFF

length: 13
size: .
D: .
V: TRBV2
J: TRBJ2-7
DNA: TGTGCCAGCAGCAGTGGTGCATCCTACGAGCAGTACTTC
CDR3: CASSSGASYEQYF

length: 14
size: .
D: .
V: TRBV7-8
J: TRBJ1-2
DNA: TGTGCCAGCAGCTTAGTCCCCGCGGGGTATGGCTACACCTTC
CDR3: CASSLVPAGYGYTF

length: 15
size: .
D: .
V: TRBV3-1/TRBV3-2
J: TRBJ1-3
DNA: TGTGCCAGCAGCCAAGATCGGACATTTGGAAACACCATATATTTT
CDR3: CASSQDRTFGNTIYF

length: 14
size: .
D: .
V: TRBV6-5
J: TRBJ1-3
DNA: TGTGCCAGCAGTTACCGGGTCTATGGAAACACCATATATTTT
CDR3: CASSYRVYGNTIYF

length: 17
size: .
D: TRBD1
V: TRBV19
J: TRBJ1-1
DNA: TGTGCCAGTAGTCCGTTTGCAGGGGGTAGTGTGAGAACTGAAGCTTTCTTT
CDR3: CASSPFAGGSVRTEAFF

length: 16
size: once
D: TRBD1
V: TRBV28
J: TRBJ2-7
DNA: TGTGCCAGCAGCCGACAGGGTTCTTCGAGCTCCTACGAGCAGTACTTC
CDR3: CASSRQGSSSSYEQYF

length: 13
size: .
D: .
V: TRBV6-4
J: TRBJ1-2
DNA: TGTGCCATACCAGCAGGGAGGACACCTGGCTACACCTTC
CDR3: CAIPAGRTPGYTF

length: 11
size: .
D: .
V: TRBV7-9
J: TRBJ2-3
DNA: TGTGCCAGCAGCCGTTGGGATACGCAGTATTTT
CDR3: CASSRWDTQYF

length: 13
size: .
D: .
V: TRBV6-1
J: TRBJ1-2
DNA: TGTGCCAGCAGTGAAGGAGGGGGCTATGGCTACACCTTC
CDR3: CASSEGGGYGYTF

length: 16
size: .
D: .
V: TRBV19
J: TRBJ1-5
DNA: TGTGCCAGTAGTATAAGTGGGCAGGGGAGCAATCAGCCCCAGCATTTT
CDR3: CASSISGQGSNQPQHF

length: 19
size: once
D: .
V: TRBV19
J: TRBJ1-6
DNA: TGTGCCAGTAAAGGGGGAGAGGGGTCTAGTGGCTCCTATAATTCACCCCTCCACTTT
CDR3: CASKGGEGSSGSYNSPLHF